This T cell receptor beta chain was captured by sequencing in a study of cytomegalovirus exposure and HLA in healthy donors. Both 60 Vbeta primers and 13 Jbeta primers went into the PCR. Generated by immunoSEQ multiplex PCR, the TCRdb table keeps only in-frame clones and is missing some. The profile shows roughly 120,000 clones, over 60% of them singletons. This sequence originates from a man aged 30 to 39 in good health and CMV-seropositive. Sequences were obtained from PBMCs.

The CDR3 DNA follows: TGTGCCAGCAGCCCCCAGGGGCGGGGGGAGCAGTACTTC. This translates into CASSPQGRGEQYF. The genes are TRBV9 and TRBJ2-7; D possibly corresponds to TRBD2 (7 bases). V was pared by 4 bases and J by 7 bases, with 15 bases between. CDR1 and CDR2 (germline): SGDLS, YYNGEE. The length of the CDR3 is 13 residues.